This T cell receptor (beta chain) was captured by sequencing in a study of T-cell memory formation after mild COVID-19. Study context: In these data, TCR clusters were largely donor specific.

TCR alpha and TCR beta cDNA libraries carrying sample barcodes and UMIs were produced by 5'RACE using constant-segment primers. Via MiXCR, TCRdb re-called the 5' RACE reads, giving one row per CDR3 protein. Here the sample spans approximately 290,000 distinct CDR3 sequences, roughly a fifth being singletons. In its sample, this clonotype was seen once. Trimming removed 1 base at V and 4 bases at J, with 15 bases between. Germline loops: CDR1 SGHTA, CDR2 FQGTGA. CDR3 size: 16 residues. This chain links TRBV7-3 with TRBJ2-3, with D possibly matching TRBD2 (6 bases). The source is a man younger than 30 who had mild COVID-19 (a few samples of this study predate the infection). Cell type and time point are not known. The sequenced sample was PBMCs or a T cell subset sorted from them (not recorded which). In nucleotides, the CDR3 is TGTGCCAGCAGCTTAATAGGCGGGGACTTCGCAGATACGCAGTATTTT. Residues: CASSLIGGDFADTQYF. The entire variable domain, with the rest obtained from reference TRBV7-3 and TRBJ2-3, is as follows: GAGVSQTPSNKVTEKGKYVELRCDPISGHTALYWYRQSLGQGPEFLIYFQGTGAADDSGLPNDRFFAVRPEGSVSTLKIQRTERGDSAVYLCASSLIGGDFADTQYFGPGTRLTVL.